These 18 T cell receptor beta chains were sequenced from one sample in a study of Ad26.COV2.S vaccination and SARS-CoV-2 variants. Clones were read by immunoSEQ multiplex PCR, and TCRdb kept only the in-frame ones, dropping some. This sample has more than 400,000 clones; around 93% occur once, and the top ten carry about 1.6%. Documented treatment: around 19 received Ad26.COV2.S at low or high dose, single or two shots; roughly 5 received placebo; per-sample allocation not given. All samples were drawn on day 63, counting from the first vaccine or placebo injection. This specimen consisted of peripheral blood, obtained in a trial of Ad26.COV2.S vaccine versus placebo. Receptor source: a person aged 18-65 years who received the Ad26.COV2.S COVID-19 vaccine or a placebo.

The CDR3 is CASSMGAGVGEQFF. As DNA, the CDR3 is TGTGCCAGTAGTATGGGGGCAGGCGTCGGGGAGCAGTTCTTC. The chain has TRBV19 and TRBJ2-1; TRBD1 might be the D (6 bases). The CDR3 runs to 14 residues. Trimming left V 3 bases short and J 10 bases short, with 16 bases between. Germline CDR1 reads LNHDA; CDR2 reads SQIVND (reference sequence). The full variable domain, in which reference TRBV19 and TRBJ2-1 provide the parts outside the CDR3, is DGGITQSPKYLFRKEGQNVTLSCEQNLNHDAMYWYRQDPGQGLRLIYYSQIVNDFQKGDIAEGYSVSREKKESFPLTVTSAQKNPTAFYLCASSMGAGVGEQFFGPGTRLTVL.

The J gene is TRBJ1-2, the V gene TRBV9; 9 bases fit TRBD1. Germline-derived CDR1 and CDR2 are SGDLS and YYNGEE. The CDR3 sequence is 16 residues long. V trimming: 0 bases; J trimming: 7 bases; junction bases outside the gene matches: 10. The CDR3 spells CASSVDQDRGFRGYTF. The CDR3 nucleotides are TGTGCCAGCAGCGTAGACCAAGACAGGGGGTTTCGTGGCTACACCTTC.

The CDR3 DNA sequence: TGTGCCAGCAGCTCTGGGTGGGAAGCTAACTATGGCTACACCTTC. Translation gives CASSSGWEANYGYTF. V gene TRBV28 combines with J gene TRBJ1-2; D gene ambiguous. The CDR3 is 15 amino acids. Germline V gene sequence: CDR1 MDHEN, CDR2 SYDVKM. V was shortened by 6 bases and J by 0 bases, with 14 bases between the two germline ends.

This rearrangement joins TRBV27 to TRBJ2-1; D may be TRBD2 (6 bases). Deletions cut 0 bases from V and 1 base from J, with 10 bases between. CDR3 length equals 16 residues. CDR1 and CDR2 from the germline V gene are MNHEY and SMNVEV (reference sequence). DNA of the CDR3: TGTGCCAGCAGTTTATCGGCGGGGACGTCCTACAATGAGCAGTTCTTC. The encoded protein is CASSLSAGTSYNEQFF.

The chain couples TRBV7-2 to TRBJ2-7; 11 nucleotides match TRBD2. Per the germline V gene, CDR1 is SGHTA and CDR2 is FQGNSA. This CDR3 is built from 15 residues. The trim removed 1 base at V and 3 bases at J, leaving 2 bases unmatched. The CDR3 DNA sequence: TGTGCCAGCAGCTTAGTAGGGACTAGCGGCTACGAGCAGTACTTC. Encoded protein: CASSLVGTSGYEQYF.

In this sample, this clone turned up once. The rearrangement links TRBV7-9 to TRBJ2-7; maybe TRBD1 (5 bases). V lost 5 bases and J 3 bases, leaving 11 bases between the germline ends. Germline CDR1 is SEHNR and CDR2 is FQNEAQ (reference sequence). This CDR3 spans 13 amino acids. The CDR3 sequence: CASSQGFYYEQYF. CDR3 in DNA: TGTGCCAGCAGCCAGGGTTTCTACTACGAGCAGTACTTC.

The chain has TRBV6-6 and TRBJ2-7; 9 bases agree with TRBD1. Trimming took 4 bases from V and 3 from J; bases not matched to a gene: 7. The V gene's germline CDR1 is MNHNY and CDR2 SVGAGI (reference sequence). This CDR3 is built from 15 residues. The CDR3 reads CASSSSGQGFYEQYF. The CDR3 DNA reads as TGTGCCAGCAGTTCCTCGGGACAGGGCTTCTACGAGCAGTACTTC.

This clone was seen just once. The chain combines TRBV6-5 with TRBJ1-4; D is ambiguous. The CDR3 is made up of 12 amino acids. CDR1 and CDR2 (germline): MNHEY, SVGAGI. Trimming took off 2 bases at V and 7 bases at J, with 5 bases between the two ends. The DNA of the CDR3 is TGTGCCAGCAGTTACGTCGGTGAAAAACTGTTTTTT. Amino acids: CASSYVGEKLFF.

This chain joins TRBV29-1 and TRBJ1-2, with D uncertain. Germline CDR1 SQVTM, CDR2 ANQGSEA. Deletions cut 1 base from V and 8 bases from J, with 8 bases between. The CDR3 totals 11 residues. The CDR3 spells CSVEGGGGYTF. Here the CDR3 DNA reads TGCAGCGTTGAAGGGGGAGGGGGCTACACCTTC.

As for this clone: Other DNA sequences in this sample translate to the same CDR3. The chain is built from TRBV30 and TRBJ2-7; D gene uncertain. The CDR3 spans 12 residues. Trimming removed 0 bases at V and 4 bases at J, with 7 bases between. Germline assignment: CDR1 GTSNPN and CDR2 SVGIG (reference sequence). The CDR3 reads CAWSVLGYEQYF. The CDR3 DNA is TGTGCCTGGAGTGTCTTAGGTTACGAGCAGTACTTC.

The rearrangement joins TRBV6-2 or TRBV6-3 to TRBJ1-4, with a tentative D call TRBD1 (6 bases). Germline CDR1 is MNHEY and CDR2 is SVGEGT. Trimming removed 5 bases at V and 8 bases at J, with 18 bases between. CDR3 length: 15 residues. CDR3 sequence: CASSIVGGAGEKLFF. CDR3 DNA sequence: TGTGCCAGCAGTATCGTGGGGGGGGCCGGCGAAAAACTGTTTTTT.

The CDR3 loop is CASSHLHRPPYEQYF. Written as DNA, the CDR3 is TGTGCCAGCAGCCACCTACACAGACCCCCCTACGAGCAGTACTTC. The V gene is TRBV14, the J gene TRBJ2-7; D remains unclear. CDR3 size: 15 residues. Trimming shortened V by 3 bases and J by 2 bases, and 14 bases separated the two germline ends. In germline, CDR1 is SGHDN, CDR2 FVKESK.

The rearrangement uses TRBV5-1 and TRBJ1-4; 7 positions match TRBD1. The V segment lost 0 bases and the J segment 8 bases; nucleotides outside the gene matches: 4. This CDR3 comprises 14 residues. Germline-derived CDR1 and CDR2 are SGHRS and YFSETQ. CDR3 region: CASSLAGGREKLFF. The CDR3 DNA is TGCGCCAGCAGCTTGGCAGGGGGTAGGGAAAAACTGTTTTTT.

The rearrangement uses TRBV5-4 and TRBJ2-1, with 9 bases aligning to TRBD2. V trimming: 1 base; J trimming: 3 bases; junction bases outside the gene matches: 8. The germline V gene has CDR1 SGHNT and CDR2 YYREEE (reference sequence). CDR3 size: 17 residues. Written as DNA, the CDR3 is TGTGCCAGCAGCTTGACTTCCTTAGCGGGGGTCTACAATGAGCAGTTCTTC. Translation gives CASSLTSLAGVYNEQFF.

The chain combines TRBV5-6 with TRBJ1-2; maybe TRBD1 (5 bases). The CDR3 is 15 residues long. Germline CDR1 and CDR2: SGHDT and YYEEEE. V gave up 1 base and J gave up 1 base, with 11 bases separating them. The CDR3 loop reads CASSLLTAINYGYTF. CDR3 DNA: TGTGCCAGCAGCTTGCTGACAGCTATTAACTATGGCTACACCTTC. The complete variable domain, with remaining parts taken from reference TRBV5-6 and TRBJ1-2, reads DAGVTQSPTHLIKTRGQQVTLRCSPKSGHDTVSWYQQALGQGPQFIFQYYEEEERQRGNFPDRFSGHQFPNYSSELNVNALLLGDSALYLCASSLLTAINYGYTFGSGTRLTVV.

The chain uses TRBV6-5 and TRBJ2-7; D may match TRBD1 or TRBD2 (5 bases each). CDR1 and CDR2 (germline): MNHEY, SVGAGI. The CDR3 sequence is 13 residues long. With 6 bases removed from V and 0 bases from J, the gap between germline ends came to 9 bases. For the CDR3, the DNA is TGTGCCAGCAGGGCAGGGAGCTCCTACGAGCAGTACTTC. It translates to CASRAGSSYEQYF.

The rearrangement links TRBV7-8 to TRBJ1-1, with D perhaps matching TRBD1 (5 bases). The CDR3 extends over 16 amino acids. Between the trimmed V and J ends, which lost 0 bases and 4 bases, there was a span of 15 bases. Germline V gives CDR1 SGHVS, CDR2 FQNEAQ. The CDR3 spells CASSLASWGIGTEAFF. The DNA for the CDR3 is TGTGCCAGCAGCTTAGCGAGTTGGGGGATCGGCACTGAAGCTTTCTTT.

The chain couples TRBV19 to TRBJ2-4; 9 bases agree with TRBD1. CDR1 is LNHDA and CDR2 is SQIVND in the germline V gene (reference sequence). Unmatched junction bases numbered 10, after V lost 3 bases and J lost 4 bases. The CDR3 loop spans 17 amino acids. CDR3 in DNA: TGTGCCAGTAGTATTGGGCCCGTAGGACAGGGGAAAAACATTCAGTACTTC. This translates into CASSIGPVGQGKNIQYF.